Below, 23 T cell receptor beta chains from the same sample are listed, as sequenced in a study of shared clonotypes between healthy human individuals. Produced via immunoSEQ multiplex PCR; TCRdb's table is partial and in-frame only. The sample carries about 1 million clones, around 76% recorded once. Sequencing was performed on memory CD4+ T cells sorted from blood. Subset meaning: CD45RA-negative fraction. The origin of the receptors is a man aged 18-30 years in good health.

The genes are TRBV2 and TRBJ2-7; D may be TRBD1 (6 bases). The CDR3 consists of 14 residues. CDR1 and CDR2 from the germline V gene are SNHLY and FYNNEI. The V end lost 4 bases, the J end lost 6 bases, and 16 bases lay between the germline ends. The CDR3 coding sequence is TGTGCCAGCAGTGTGGAACAGGGAGAGGGCGAGCAGTACTTC. It encodes CASSVEQGEGEQYF.

This chain uses TRBV6-6 with TRBJ2-2; a weak D match, TRBD2 (5 bases). The V gene lost 2 bases and the J gene lost 7 bases, with 17 bases spanning the gap. Germline V gene lookup returns CDR1 MNHNY and CDR2 SVGAGI (reference sequence). This CDR3 spans 16 amino acids. CDR3 protein: CASSYPRDFGSGELFF. The CDR3 region has the DNA TGTGCCAGCAGTTACCCAAGAGACTTTGGGAGCGGGGAGCTGTTTTTT.

The V gene is TRBV7-9, the J gene TRBJ1-2; the D gene is possibly TRBD1 (5 bases). The germline V gene has CDR1 SEHNR and CDR2 FQNEAQ (reference sequence). The CDR3 has 14 residues. V lost 2 bases, J lost 4 bases, and 11 bases lay in between. The CDR3: CASSLLTGGYGYTF. CDR3 DNA sequence: TGTGCCAGCAGCTTACTAACCGGGGGCTATGGCTACACCTTC. Complete variable domain (other parts from reference TRBV7-9 and TRBJ1-2): DTGVSQNPRHKITKRGQNVTFRCDPISEHNRLYWYRQTLGQGPEFLTYFQNEAQLEKSRLLSDRFSAERPKGSFSTLEIQRTEQGDSAMYLCASSLLTGGYGYTFGSGTRLTVV.

This clone appeared a few times. This same CDR3 is encoded by further DNA sequences in the sample. V and J are TRBV6-4 and TRBJ1-1; unclear D gene. The CDR3 runs to 13 residues. Looked up from germline, CDR1 is MRHNA and CDR2 is SNTAGT. Deletions cut 4 bases from V and 0 bases from J, with 6 bases between. The CDR3 spells CASSAEVNTEAFF. The CDR3 DNA follows: TGTGCCAGCAGTGCGGAAGTGAACACTGAAGCTTTCTTT.

The genes are TRBV7-8 and TRBJ2-7, with 8 bases fitting TRBD1. The CDR3 sequence is 15 residues long. Germline V lookup: CDR1 SGHVS, CDR2 FQNEAQ. With V trimmed by 1 base and J by 3 bases, 5 bases remained unmatched. CDR3 loop: CASSLVQGASYEQYF. For the CDR3, the DNA is TGTGCCAGCAGCTTAGTGCAGGGGGCGAGCTACGAGCAGTACTTC.

The V and J genes are TRBV28 and TRBJ1-4; possibly TRBD1 for D (6 bases). The CDR3 has 14 amino acids. Germline values: CDR1 MDHEN, CDR2 SYDVKM. The ends were cut back, 5 bases at V and 9 bases at J, with 16 bases in the middle. CDR3 amino acids: CASSSTGITKKLFF. CDR3 sequence (DNA): TGTGCCAGCAGTAGCACAGGGATCACGAAAAAACTGTTTTTT.

The chain is built from TRBV6-5 and TRBJ2-7; D gene unclear. The CDR3 sequence is 13 residues long. V dropped 6 bases and J dropped 2 bases, with 11 bases sitting between them. Looked up from germline, CDR1 is MNHEY and CDR2 is SVGAGI. CDR3 sequence (DNA): TGTGCCAGCAGCGCTTCGACGACCTACGAGCAGTACTTC. Its translation: CASSASTTYEQYF.

The genes are TRBV4-2 and TRBJ1-1; 7 positions agree with TRBD1. CDR1 is LGHNA, CDR2 YNFKEQ, per germline. CDR3 length equals 15 residues. Unmatched junction bases numbered 5, after V lost 1 base and J lost 3 bases. The CDR3 loop is CASSQGAGGDTEAFF. DNA of the CDR3: TGTGCCAGCAGCCAAGGGGCAGGGGGAGACACTGAAGCTTTCTTT.

The rearrangement joins TRBV5-5 to TRBJ1-1; 10 nucleotides align to TRBD1. The trim removed 4 bases at V and 2 bases at J, leaving 5 bases unmatched. Germline CDR1 and CDR2: SGHKS and YYEKEE (reference sequence). There are 15 residues in the CDR3. The CDR3 bases are TGTGCCAGCAGCGGACGGACAGGGGGAAACACTGAAGCTTTCTTT. Translated, it gives CASSGRTGGNTEAFF.

This clone has just a few counts. The chain has TRBV6-5 and TRBJ1-5, with unresolved D. Germline CDR1 is MNHEY and CDR2 is SVGAGI. CDR3 size: 15 residues. The V gene lost 6 bases and the J gene lost 1 base, with 13 bases spanning the gap. The CDR3 nucleotides read TGTGCCAGCAGCATCAGGACTCCAAGCAATCAGCCCCAGCATTTT. It is translated as CASSIRTPSNQPQHF.

The chain employs TRBV5-1 and TRBJ1-2; D may be TRBD1 (6 bases). V lost 1 base, J lost 6 bases, and 10 bases lay in between. CDR1 is SGHRS and CDR2 is YFSETQ in the germline V gene. The CDR3 sequence is 13 residues long. CDR3 bases: TGCGCCAGCAGCTTGCAACAGGGTGATGGCTACACCTTC. The encoded protein is CASSLQQGDGYTF.

The rearrangement joins TRBV2 to TRBJ1-2; tentatively, D is TRBD1 (6 bases). V dropped 6 bases and J dropped 3 bases, with 11 bases sitting between them. Germline V lookup: CDR1 SNHLY, CDR2 FYNNEI. The CDR3 length is 13 residues. The CDR3 nucleotides read TGTGCCAGCAGACCGGACAGATACTATGGCTACACCTTC. The encoded protein is CASRPDRYYGYTF.

The gene calls are TRBV7-3 and TRBJ2-1; D gene ambiguous. Trimming removed 0 bases from V and 10 bases from J, with 13 bases in between. Germline values: CDR1 SGHTA, CDR2 FQGTGA. This CDR3 is built from 14 residues. The CDR3 region is CASSLTPLGSEQFF. The DNA for the CDR3 is TGTGCCAGCAGCTTAACACCGCTCGGCTCGGAGCAGTTCTTC.

This clone was counted a few times. The CDR3 coding sequence is TGTGCCAGCAGTCTTCGACAGACAAGCCCCTACGAGCAGTACTTC. Its translation: CASSLRQTSPYEQYF. The J gene is TRBJ2-7, the V gene TRBV2, with D possibly being TRBD1 (5 bases). The CDR3 has 15 amino acids. Germline V lookup: CDR1 SNHLY, CDR2 FYNNEI. The V end was cut by 5 bases, the J end by 2 bases, with 16 bases between.

The CDR3 DNA follows: TGTGCCAGCAGAGGGGGACTCCCAGAGACCCAGTACTTC. It yields the protein CASRGGLPETQYF. The chain recombines TRBV6-1 with TRBJ2-5, with D perhaps given as TRBD1 or TRBD2 (6 bases each). V was clipped by 6 bases and J by 4 bases, with 12 bases between them. The germline gives CDR1 MNHNS, CDR2 SASEGT. The CDR3 consists of 13 residues.

This chain uses TRBV6-5 with TRBJ1-2; D gene unclear. The V gene lost 0 bases and the J gene lost 3 bases, with 14 bases spanning the gap. Germline V gene sequence: CDR1 MNHEY, CDR2 SVGAGI. CDR3 length equals 16 residues. The CDR3 bases are TGTGCCAGCAGTTACTCGATTCGAGGAAAGGACTATGGCTACACCTTC. Protein sequence: CASSYSIRGKDYGYTF.

This clone was recorded at least ten times. The J gene is TRBJ1-2, the V gene TRBV6-5; D perhaps matches TRBD1 (5 bases). From germline, CDR1 is MNHEY and CDR2 SVGAGI. V lost 2 bases, J lost 8 bases, and 18 bases lay in between. CDR3 length: 15 residues. CDR3 DNA sequence: TGTGCCAGCAGTTACGGGGCCACGGAGGTACGCGGCTACACCTTC. This encodes CASSYGATEVRGYTF.

The chain has TRBV21-1 and TRBJ1-2. TRBV21-1 represents a pseudogene. This CDR3 comprises 12 residues. The CDR3 coding sequence is TGTGCCAGCAGCAAAGAAAAGGTTGGCTACACCTTC. This codes for CASSKEKVGYTF.

The chain carries TRBV5-4 and TRBJ2-7, with D perhaps matching TRBD1 (5 bases). V gave up 5 bases and J gave up 0 bases, with 12 bases separating them. CDR3 length: 14 amino acids. Germline-derived CDR1 and CDR2 are SGHNT and YYREEE (reference sequence). In DNA form, the CDR3 reads TGTGCCAGCAGTAATCAGGGTTACTCCTACGAGCAGTACTTC. Translating it yields CASSNQGYSYEQYF.

The chain joins TRBV10-2 to TRBJ2-2; D remains ambiguous. This CDR3 region has 14 residues. Per germline, CDR1 WSHSY and CDR2 SAAADI. Between the trimmed V and J ends, which lost 9 bases and 4 bases, there was a span of 15 bases. The CDR3 spells CASDPLTTTGELFF. The CDR3 region has the DNA TGCGCCAGTGACCCCCTAACTACCACCGGGGAGCTGTTTTTT.

The genes are TRBV7-9 and TRBJ2-3, with TRBD1 as a possible D gene (5 bases). CDR1 and CDR2 (germline): SEHNR, FQNEAQ (reference sequence). This CDR3 is built from 15 residues. The V end lost 3 bases, the J end lost 1 base, and 11 bases lay between the germline ends. The CDR3 spells CASSFQGLGTDTQYF. CDR3 DNA: TGTGCCAGCAGCTTTCAGGGTTTGGGCACAGATACGCAGTATTTT.

This clone was seen ten or more times. The chain employs TRBV19 and TRBJ2-1; D not resolved. Germline V gene sequence: CDR1 LNHDA, CDR2 SQIVND (reference sequence). This CDR3 contains 13 residues. V was shortened by 6 bases and J by 7 bases, with 13 bases between the two germline ends. CDR3 DNA: TGTGCCAGTAGAAACCCCCCGAGGAATGAGCAGTTCTTC. Residues: CASRNPPRNEQFF.

The genes are TRBV7-2 and TRBJ2-7, with 9 bases aligning to TRBD2. Germline CDR1 SGHTA, CDR2 FQGNSA. The length of the CDR3 is 15 residues. The V and J ends lost 5 bases and 0 bases, in that order; junction bases with no gene match: 5. The CDR3: CASSMLSGGSYEQYF. In DNA, the CDR3 is TGTGCCAGCAGCATGCTTAGCGGGGGCTCCTACGAGCAGTACTTC.